Presented here are 14 T cell receptor beta chains from one specimen sequenced in a study of T-cell reconstitution after alpha-beta-depleted transplantation in children. Unique molecular identifiers were used to barcode this TCRbeta library. TCRdb itself ran the PCR reads through MiXCR, one entry per CDR3 protein. The sample records fewer than 4,500 distinct CDR3 sequences, 24% being singletons. This specimen was PBMCs, mostly from graft donor cells, taken 60 days after TCRalphabeta/CD19-depleted stem cell transplant. All receptors come from a boy under two years old who had a stem cell transplant for acute myeloid leukemia, so the T cells may come from the graft donor.

This clonotype occurred many times. This chain joins TRBV7-9 and TRBJ1-3, with 8 bases aligning to TRBD1. The CDR3 has 15 residues. V gave up 8 bases and J gave up 3 bases; unmatched junction bases: 9. CDR1 and CDR2 from the germline V gene are SEHNR and FQNEAQ (reference sequence). CDR3 region: CASFEQGARGNTIYF. The CDR3 DNA reads TGTGCCAGCTTCGAGCAGGGGGCGCGTGGAAACACCATATATTTT.

This clonotype was seen at least ten times. The chain combines TRBV3-1 with TRBJ1-6; no clear D gene. V was shortened by 1 base and J by 8 bases, with 6 bases between the two germline ends. The CDR3 is 13 amino acids. In germline, CDR1 is LGHDT, CDR2 YNNKEL (reference sequence). The CDR3 DNA sequence: TGTGCCAGCAGCCAAGGATCCCATTCACCCCTCCACTTT. This gives the protein CASSQGSHSPLHF.

This clonotype was recorded many times. The chain employs TRBV7-2 and TRBJ2-2, with TRBD1 matching over 10 bases. CDR3 length: 16 amino acids. Trimming cost V 6 bases and J 5 bases; bases outside gene matches: 9. CDR1 is SGHTA, CDR2 FQGNSA, per germline. The CDR3 DNA is TGTGCCAGCAGTACAGGCCGGACAGGGGGGACCGGGGAGCTGTTTTTT. Protein: CASSTGRTGGTGELFF.

This clonotype was found many times. J is TRBJ2-1 and V is TRBV18, with TRBD1 as a possible D gene (5 bases). Germline CDR1 is KGHSH and CDR2 is LQKENI. The CDR3 contains 13 residues. Trimming took off 3 bases at V and 15 bases at J, with 18 bases between the two ends. CDR3 amino acids: CASSPDNLGVRFF. In nucleotides, the CDR3 is TGTGCCAGCTCACCGGACAACTTAGGGGTCAGGTTCTTC.

Notes on this clonotype: This may be a read error: a much more frequent sequence differs by one nucleotide. V and J are TRBV6-2 or TRBV6-3 and TRBJ2-3; D possibly corresponds to TRBD2 (5 bases). The CDR3 runs 14 residues. The germline V gene encodes CDR1 MNHEY and CDR2 SVGEGT. The CDR3 region is CSSSPRLTRFMQYF. The CDR3, as DNA: TGTTCCAGCAGTCCCCGACTAACAAGATTCATGCAGTATTTT.

This clonotype was picked up many times. CDR3 nucleotides: TGTGCCAGCAGCTTAGGCCTACTCAATGAGCAGTTCTTC. Translation gives CASSLGLLNEQFF. V usage is TRBV7-9 and J usage is TRBJ2-1; D gene uncertain. The germline V gene encodes CDR1 SEHNR and CDR2 FQNEAQ (reference sequence). The V and J ends lost 1 base and 6 bases respectively, with 7 bases between them. The CDR3 spans 13 residues. The full variable domain, with the rest looked up from reference TRBV7-9 and TRBJ2-1, is DTGVSQNPRHKITKRGQNVTFRCDPISEHNRLYWYRQTLGQGPEFLTYFQNEAQLEKSRLLSDRFSAERPKGSFSTLEIQRTEQGDSAMYLCASSLGLLNEQFFGPGTRLTVL.

This clonotype was seen many times. The chain has TRBV7-9 and TRBJ1-3; tentative D call: TRBD1 (5 bases). This CDR3 spans 14 amino acids. V was pared by 5 bases and J by 4 bases, with 12 bases between. CDR1 is SEHNR, CDR2 FQNEAQ, per germline (reference sequence). CDR3 protein: CASSDQGAGNTIYF. CDR3 coding DNA: TGTGCCAGCAGCGATCAGGGAGCAGGAAACACCATATATTTT.

This clonotype showed up many times. The CDR3 sequence: CATARLADTQYF. The CDR3 nucleotides read TGTGCCACCGCAAGACTGGCAGATACGCAGTATTTT. The J gene is TRBJ2-3, the V gene TRBV24-1; D ambiguous. The CDR3 extends over 12 amino acids. Germline values: CDR1 KGHDR, CDR2 SFDVKD. Trimming cost V 9 bases and J 4 bases, with 10 bases left between them.

The chain has TRBV24-1 and TRBJ2-1, with TRBD2 identical over 12 bases. Unmatched junction bases numbered 7, after V lost 2 bases and J lost 9 bases. This CDR3 has 16 amino acids. Germline V gives CDR1 KGHDR, CDR2 SFDVKD. CDR3 nucleotides: TGTGCCACCAGTGATTCACGACTAGCGGGAGTGGGTGAGCAGTTCTTC. This encodes CATSDSRLAGVGEQFF.

By frequency in the sample, this clonotype is medium-sized. The chain couples TRBV20-1 to TRBJ2-7; 8 nucleotides line up with TRBD1. Germline-derived CDR1 and CDR2 are DFQATT and SNEGSKA (reference sequence). Germline trimming cut 3 bases from V and 2 bases from J; bases unmatched to any gene: 15. The CDR3 length is 17 residues. Here the CDR3 reads CSASQEDRAIRAYEQYF. In DNA, the CDR3 is TGCAGTGCTAGTCAAGAGGACAGGGCGATCCGGGCCTACGAGCAGTACTTC.

This clonotype was counted many times. This chain links TRBV7-3 with TRBJ2-7, with TRBD2 identical over 13 bases. CDR1 and CDR2 (germline): SGHTA, FQGTGA. V gave up 5 bases and J gave up 3 bases; unmatched junction bases: 10. CDR3 length: 17 amino acids. The CDR3 coding sequence is TGTGCCAGCAGCCCTGGACTAGCGGGGGTCCCCTACTACGAGCAGTACTTC. It yields the protein CASSPGLAGVPYYEQYF.

This clonotype was seen at least ten times. V and J are TRBV7-9 and TRBJ1-4, with D unresolved. The germline V gene has CDR1 SEHNR and CDR2 FQNEAQ (reference sequence). The ends were cut back, 1 base at V and 7 bases at J, with 13 bases in the middle. The CDR3 extends over 15 amino acids. The CDR3 DNA sequence: TGTGCCAGCAGCTTAGAGGCGGCATTCGGTGAAAAACTGTTTTTT. Translated: CASSLEAAFGEKLFF.

This clonotype was seen repeatedly, ten times or more. The chain uses TRBV6-1 and TRBJ1-6; 10 bases line up with TRBD1. The CDR3 length is 17 residues. CDR1 and CDR2 from the germline V gene are MNHNS and SASEGT. The ends lost 2 bases at V and 11 bases at J; junction bases unmatched: 12. The CDR3: CASSEMRQGARWAPLHF. The CDR3 nucleotides are TGTGCCAGCAGTGAAATGAGACAGGGGGCGAGGTGGGCACCCCTCCACTTT.

This clonotype was recorded at least ten times. J is TRBJ2-6 and V is TRBV5-1; D may be TRBD1 (6 bases). V lost 0 bases, J lost 1 base, and 8 bases lay in between. The germline V gene encodes CDR1 SGHRS and CDR2 YFSETQ. The CDR3 consists of 16 residues. The CDR3 DNA is TGCGCCAGCAGCTTGGGGGGGCCGTCTGGGGCCAACGTCCTGACTTTC. Residues: CASSLGGPSGANVLTF.